This T cell receptor beta chain is drawn from a study of cytomegalovirus exposure and HLA in healthy donors. Study results and caveats: The authors later found most CMV-associated TCR beta chains appeared HLA-restricted.

13 Jbeta primers and 60 Vbeta primers were used for the PCR. Sequencing was performed with immunoSEQ multiplex PCR; in TCRdb, only in-frame clones are kept and a portion is missing. The data contain approximately 180,000 clones, approximately 80% of them singletons. This clone appeared a single time. The antigen is undetermined. Trimming pared 5 bases from V and 1 base from J, leaving 16 bases between. Germline loops: CDR1 SGHRS, CDR2 YFSETQ. CDR3 size: 17 residues. The chain joins TRBV5-1 to TRBJ2-6; D may be TRBD1 (6 bases). This clonotype was sampled from a man aged 25 to 45 in good health and CMV-seropositive. Specimen: PBMCs. CDR3 sequence reads: CASSKGLRGSGANVLTF. The DNA of the CDR3 is TGCGCCAGCAGTAAGGGGCTAAGGGGGTCTGGGGCCAACGTCCTGACTTTC.